The present T cell receptor (beta chain) was sequenced within a study of cytomegalovirus exposure and HLA in healthy donors. As concerns this clone: Antigen specificity is unknown.

Whole-study results and caveats: Reports credit the classifier with highly specific, highly sensitive diagnosis of cytomegalovirus status. A prior analysis recorded that most TCR beta V segments were productive about 87% or about 30% of the time. Indistinguishable V segments such as TRBV6-2 and TRBV6-3 were excluded.

Donors likely had unrecorded immune exposures despite being nominally healthy when sampled. Researchers ran the PCR with 60 Vbeta and 13 Jbeta primers. The repertoire was sequenced with immunoSEQ multiplex PCR; TCRdb's copy has only in-frame clones and lacks some. The sample includes 200,000 to 250,000 clones, about 80% of them seen just once. This CDR3 is built from 14 residues. Germline V gives CDR1 SGHNT, CDR2 YYREEE (reference sequence). Trimming removed 5 bases from V and 3 bases from J, with 11 bases in between. Sequencing was carried out using PBMCs. The chain links TRBV5-4 to TRBJ2-2; perhaps TRBD2 as D (7 bases). This TCR came from a woman aged 60 to 75 in good health and CMV-seropositive. The CDR3 reads CASRRGGDTGELFF. In DNA, the CDR3 is TGTGCCAGCAGGCGAGGGGGGGACACCGGGGAGCTGTTTTTT.